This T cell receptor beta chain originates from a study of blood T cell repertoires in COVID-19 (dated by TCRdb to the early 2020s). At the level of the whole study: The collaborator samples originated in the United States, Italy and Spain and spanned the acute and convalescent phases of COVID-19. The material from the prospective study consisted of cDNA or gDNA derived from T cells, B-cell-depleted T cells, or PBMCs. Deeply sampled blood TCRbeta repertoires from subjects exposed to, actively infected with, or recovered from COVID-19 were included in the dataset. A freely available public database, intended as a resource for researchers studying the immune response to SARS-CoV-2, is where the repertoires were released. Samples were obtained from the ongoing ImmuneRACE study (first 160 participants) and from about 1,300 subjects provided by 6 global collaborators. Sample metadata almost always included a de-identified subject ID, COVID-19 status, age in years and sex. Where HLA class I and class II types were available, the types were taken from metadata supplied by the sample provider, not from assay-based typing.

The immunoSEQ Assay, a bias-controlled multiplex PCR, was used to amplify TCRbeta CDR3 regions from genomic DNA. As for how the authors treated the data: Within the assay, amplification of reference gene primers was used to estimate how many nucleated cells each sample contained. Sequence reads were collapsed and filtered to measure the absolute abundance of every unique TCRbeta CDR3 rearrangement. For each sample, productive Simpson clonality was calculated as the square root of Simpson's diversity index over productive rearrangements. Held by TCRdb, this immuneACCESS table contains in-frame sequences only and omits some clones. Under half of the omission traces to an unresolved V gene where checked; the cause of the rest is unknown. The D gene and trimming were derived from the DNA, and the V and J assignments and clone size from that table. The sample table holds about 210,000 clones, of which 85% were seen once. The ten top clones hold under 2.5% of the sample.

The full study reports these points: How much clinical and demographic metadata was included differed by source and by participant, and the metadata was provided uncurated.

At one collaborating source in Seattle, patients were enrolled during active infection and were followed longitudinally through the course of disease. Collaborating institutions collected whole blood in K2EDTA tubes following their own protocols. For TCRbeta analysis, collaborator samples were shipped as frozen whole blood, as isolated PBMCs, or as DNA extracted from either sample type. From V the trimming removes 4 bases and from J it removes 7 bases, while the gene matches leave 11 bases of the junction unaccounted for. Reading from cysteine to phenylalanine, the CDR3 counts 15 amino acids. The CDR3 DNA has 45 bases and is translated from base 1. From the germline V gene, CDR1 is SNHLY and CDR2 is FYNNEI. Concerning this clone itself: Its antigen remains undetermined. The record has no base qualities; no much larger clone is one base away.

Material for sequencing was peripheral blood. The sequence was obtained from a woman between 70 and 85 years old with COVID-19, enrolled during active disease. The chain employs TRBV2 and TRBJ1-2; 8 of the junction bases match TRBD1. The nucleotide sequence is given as TGTGCCAGCAGTGTAAAGCAGGGGGCGCCCCGTGGCTACACCTTC. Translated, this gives CASSVKQGAPRGYTF.